The next 3 T cell receptor beta chains were all read from a single sample in a study of shared clonotypes between healthy human individuals. Assay: immunoSEQ multiplex PCR; the TCRdb copy retains only in-frame clones and omits some. The data contain around 2,000,000 clones, 85% to 95% of them singletons. Terminally differentiated effector memory CD45RA+ cells were excluded from the naive CD8 cells, which were CD45RO-negative and positively selected for CCR7. The sample comprised naive CD8+ T cells sorted from blood. Receptors were obtained from a man younger than 30 in good health.

The V gene is TRBV7-9, the J gene TRBJ1-5; a weak D match, TRBD1 (6 bases). Trimming cost V 5 bases and J 6 bases, with 20 bases left between them. This CDR3 has 16 residues. Germline V gene sequence: CDR1 SEHNR, CDR2 FQNEAQ (reference sequence). This CDR3 reads CASSIENTETGQPQHF. The CDR3 DNA reads TGTGCCAGCAGCATCGAAAATACCGAGACAGGTCAGCCCCAGCATTTT.

V usage is TRBV27 and J usage is TRBJ2-1; possibly TRBD2 for D (5 bases). Looked up from germline, CDR1 is MNHEY and CDR2 is SMNVEV (reference sequence). The V gene lost 2 bases and the J gene lost 12 bases, with 11 bases spanning the gap. CDR3 length equals 12 residues. CDR3 DNA: TGTGCCAGCAGTTTAGCGGGCTACGGGCAGTTCTTC. Translation gives CASSLAGYGQFF.

The gene calls are TRBV6-1 and TRBJ1-5, with D perhaps TRBD1 (5 bases). Germline loops: CDR1 MNHNS, CDR2 SASEGT. Deletions cut 3 bases from V and 2 bases from J, with 11 bases between. The CDR3 contains 15 residues. The CDR3 nucleotides read TGTGCCAGCAGTGAGGTCAGGGCGGGCAATCAGCCCCAGCATTTT. Its translation is CASSEVRAGNQPQHF.